The 4 T cell receptor beta chains reported below all come from one sample, sequenced in a study of blood T cell repertoires in COVID-19. Sequencing used immunoSEQ multiplex PCR; TCRdb keeps in-frame clones, though not all of them. The sample has about 150,000 clones; 80% to 85% are singletons. Sequenced: PBMCs or T cells enriched from blood (not recorded which). These receptors were collected from a woman between 45 and 65 years old who had recovered from COVID-19.

The chain carries TRBV5-1 and TRBJ2-2; D may be TRBD1 (6 bases). Germline V gives CDR1 SGHRS, CDR2 YFSETQ. Trimming removed 5 bases at V and 4 bases at J, with 12 bases between. CDR3 length: 14 amino acids. CDR3 nucleotides: TGCGCCAGCAGACAAGGACAGTCCACCGGGGAGCTGTTTTTT. This codes for CASRQGQSTGELFF.

Only one count was recorded for this clone. The rearrangement uses TRBV19 and TRBJ1-4, with 7 bases identical to TRBD1. The ends lost 6 bases at V and 5 bases at J; junction bases unmatched: 9. The CDR3 is 15 amino acids. From germline, CDR1 is LNHDA and CDR2 SQIVND (reference sequence). The chain's CDR3 is CASSRRGQANEKLFF. DNA of the CDR3: TGTGCCAGTAGCCGGCGCGGACAGGCAAATGAAAAACTGTTTTTT.

V usage is TRBV9 and J usage is TRBJ2-2, with TRBD1 identical over 7 bases. There are 13 residues in the CDR3. The germline V gene has CDR1 SGDLS and CDR2 YYNGEE. Trimming at V came to 4 bases and at J to 7 bases, leaving 4 bases not matched to a gene. Here the CDR3 DNA reads TGTGCCAGCAGCTTATACAGGGGCGGGGAGCTGTTTTTT. Translation: CASSLYRGGELFF. Combining the CDR3 with reference TRBV9 and TRBJ2-2 gives the whole variable domain DSGVTQTPKHLITATGQRVTLRCSPRSGDLSVYWYQQSLDQGLQFLIQYYNGEERAKGNILERFSAQQFPDLHSELNLSSLELGDSALYFCASSLYRGGELFFGEGSRLTVL.

The V call is TRBV4-1, the J call TRBJ1-4, with 7 bases fitting TRBD1. CDR1 MGHRA and CDR2 YSYEKL come from the germline V gene. J lost 4 bases, V lost 1 base, and 6 bases had no gene match. The CDR3 totals 16 residues. CDR3 sequence (DNA): TGCGCCAGCAGCCAAGCCTCGGGGGACAGTAATGAAAAACTGTTTTTT. Protein product: CASSQASGDSNEKLFF.